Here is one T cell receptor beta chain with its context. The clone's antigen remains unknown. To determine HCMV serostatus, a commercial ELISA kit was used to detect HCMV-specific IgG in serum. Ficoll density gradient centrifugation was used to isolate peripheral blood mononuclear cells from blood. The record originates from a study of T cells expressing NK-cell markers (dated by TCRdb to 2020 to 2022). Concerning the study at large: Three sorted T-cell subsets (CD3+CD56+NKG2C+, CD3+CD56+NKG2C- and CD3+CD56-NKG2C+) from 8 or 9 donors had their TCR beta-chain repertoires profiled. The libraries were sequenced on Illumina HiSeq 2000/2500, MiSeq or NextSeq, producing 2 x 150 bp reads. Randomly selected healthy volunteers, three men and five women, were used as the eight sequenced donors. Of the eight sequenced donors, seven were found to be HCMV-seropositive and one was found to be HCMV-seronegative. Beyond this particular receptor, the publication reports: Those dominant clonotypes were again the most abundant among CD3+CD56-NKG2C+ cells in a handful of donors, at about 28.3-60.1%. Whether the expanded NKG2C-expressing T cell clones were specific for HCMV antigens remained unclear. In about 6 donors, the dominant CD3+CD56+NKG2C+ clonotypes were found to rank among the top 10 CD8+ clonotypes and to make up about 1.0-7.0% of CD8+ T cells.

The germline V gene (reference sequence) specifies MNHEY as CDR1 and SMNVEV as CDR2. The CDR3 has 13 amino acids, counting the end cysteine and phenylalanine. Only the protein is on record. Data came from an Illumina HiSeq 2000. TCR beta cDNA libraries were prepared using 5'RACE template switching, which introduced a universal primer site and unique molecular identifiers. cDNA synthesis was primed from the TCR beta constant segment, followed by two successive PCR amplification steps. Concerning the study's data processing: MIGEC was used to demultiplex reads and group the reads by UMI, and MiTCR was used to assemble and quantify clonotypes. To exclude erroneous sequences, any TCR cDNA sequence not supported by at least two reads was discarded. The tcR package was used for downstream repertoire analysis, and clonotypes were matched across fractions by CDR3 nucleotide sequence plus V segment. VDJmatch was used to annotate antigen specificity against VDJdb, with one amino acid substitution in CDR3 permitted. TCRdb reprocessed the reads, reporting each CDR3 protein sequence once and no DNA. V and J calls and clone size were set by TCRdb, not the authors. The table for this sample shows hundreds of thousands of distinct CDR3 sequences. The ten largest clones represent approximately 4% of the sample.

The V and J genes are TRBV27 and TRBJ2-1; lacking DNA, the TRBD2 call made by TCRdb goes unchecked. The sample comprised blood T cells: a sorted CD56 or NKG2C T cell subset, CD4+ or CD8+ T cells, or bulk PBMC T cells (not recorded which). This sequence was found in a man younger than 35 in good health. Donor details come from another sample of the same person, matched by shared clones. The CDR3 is CASSPPPSGRQFF.